The 29 T cell receptor beta chains listed next were all sequenced from one sample in a study of cytomegalovirus exposure and HLA in healthy donors. The PCR had 60 Vbeta and 13 Jbeta primers. The table came from immunoSEQ multiplex PCR; TCRdb's copy has only in-frame clones and leaves some out. The table lists about 120,000 clones, about 80% of them singletons. The source material was PBMCs. These receptors were obtained from a woman younger than 30 in good health and CMV-seronegative.

V is TRBV11-1 and J is TRBJ2-1; TRBD2 agrees at 11 bases. The V gene's germline CDR1 is SGHAT and CDR2 FQDESV (reference sequence). This CDR3 comprises 15 residues. V lost 4 bases to trimming and J lost 4 bases; unmatched junction nucleotides: 3. CDR3 sequence reads: CASSSGTSGYNEQFF. In nucleotides, the CDR3 is TGTGCCAGCAGCTCCGGGACTAGCGGTTACAATGAGCAGTTCTTC.

This chain joins TRBV27 and TRBJ2-4; the D is unclear. V lost 2 bases and J 0 bases, leaving 8 bases between the germline ends. This CDR3 has 15 amino acids. Germline CDR1 reads MNHEY; CDR2 reads SMNVEV (reference sequence). CDR3 nucleotides: TGTGCCAGCAGTTTACCCAGACTAGCCAAAAACATTCAGTACTTC. Amino acid sequence: CASSLPRLAKNIQYF.

This chain connects TRBV9 to TRBJ1-1; tentatively, D is TRBD1 (5 bases). From germline, CDR1 is SGDLS and CDR2 YYNGEE. CDR3 size: 15 residues. Deletions cut 5 bases from V and 1 base from J, with 15 bases between. The CDR3 coding sequence is TGTGCCAGCAGAAATGTTCAACAGGCGAACACTGAAGCTTTCTTT. Residues: CASRNVQQANTEAFF.

This clone was seen once. The chain carries TRBV7-2 and TRBJ2-5, with D possibly being TRBD1 (6 bases). V lost 4 bases and J lost 4, with 13 bases in between. From germline, CDR1 is SGHTA and CDR2 FQGNSA. CDR3 size: 14 residues. CDR3 protein: CASSSPNRVETQYF. The CDR3 DNA reads TGTGCCAGCAGCTCGCCCAACAGGGTAGAGACCCAGTACTTC. Variable domain in full (rest from reference TRBV7-2 and TRBJ2-5): GAGVSQSPSNKVTEKGKDVELRCDPISGHTALYWYRQSLGQGLEFLIYFQGNSAPDKSGLPSDRFSAERTGGSVSTLTIQRTQQEDSAVYLCASSSPNRVETQYFGPGTRLLVL.

The genes are TRBV19 and TRBJ2-1, with D possibly TRBD2 on 5 matching bases. Germline assignment: CDR1 LNHDA and CDR2 SQIVND (reference sequence). V was clipped by 6 bases and J by 8 bases, with 11 bases between them. The CDR3 has 12 amino acids. The chain's CDR3 is CASSGMSDEQFF. As DNA, the CDR3 is TGTGCCAGTAGCGGGATGAGCGATGAGCAGTTCTTC.

The V and J genes are TRBV19 and TRBJ1-5; a weak D match, TRBD1 (6 bases). The CDR3 sequence is 17 residues long. In germline, CDR1 is LNHDA, CDR2 SQIVND (reference sequence). Trimming took 5 bases from V and 1 from J, leaving 18 bases between them. The CDR3 sequence is CASSFHRVSLSNQPQHF. The CDR3 nucleotides read TGTGCCAGTAGTTTCCACAGGGTGAGTTTGAGCAATCAGCCCCAGCATTTT.

J is TRBJ2-2 and V is TRBV19, with 7 bases matching TRBD1. CDR3 length: 15 amino acids. Germline CDR1 is LNHDA and CDR2 is SQIVND (reference sequence). The ends lost 7 bases at V and 1 base at J; junction bases unmatched: 6. In DNA form, the CDR3 reads TGTGCCAGTATCAGAGGGGGCGTGAACACCGGGGAGCTGTTTTTT. Translated, it gives CASIRGGVNTGELFF.

The chain recombines TRBV27 with TRBJ1-5; possible D gene TRBD1, 5 bases. The CDR3 totals 15 residues. Germline assignment: CDR1 MNHEY and CDR2 SMNVEV (reference sequence). V gave up 2 bases and J gave up 2 bases, with 10 bases separating them. CDR3 nucleotide sequence: TGTGCCAGCAGTTTAGCGGGGGTCGGCAATCAGCCCCAGCATTTT. Translated: CASSLAGVGNQPQHF.

This clone was counted once. V usage is TRBV6-5 and J usage is TRBJ1-6; possible D gene TRBD1, 6 bases. CDR3 size: 14 residues. With 6 bases removed from V and 13 bases from J, the gap between germline ends came to 19 bases. The V gene's germline CDR1 is MNHEY and CDR2 SVGAGI. CDR3 sequence: CASSGGPTFGPLHF. The CDR3, as DNA: TGTGCCAGCAGCGGGGGGCCAACTTTCGGCCCCCTCCACTTT.

The chain has TRBV18 and TRBJ1-1, with 9 bases identical to TRBD1. J lost 6 bases, V lost 4 bases, and 12 bases had no gene match. The CDR3 length is 16 residues. Germline loops: CDR1 KGHSH, CDR2 LQKENI. Here the CDR3 DNA reads TGTGCCAGCTCACTTCGACAGGGGGGGGTTTACCCTGAAGCTTTCTTT. Its translation is CASSLRQGGVYPEAFF. Full variable domain (outside the CDR3, taken from reference TRBV18 and TRBJ1-1): NAGVMQNPRHLVRRRGQEARLRCSPMKGHSHVYWYRQLPEEGLKFMVYLQKENIIDESGMPKERFSAEFPKEGPSILRIQQVVRGDSAAYFCASSLRQGGVYPEAFFGQGTRLTVV.

The chain recombines TRBV4-2 with TRBJ1-2; the D is unclear. Trimming left V 1 base short and J 1 base short, with 10 bases between. This CDR3 region has 15 residues. Germline CDR1 and CDR2: LGHNA and YNFKEQ. The CDR3 DNA follows: TGTGCCAGCAGCCAAGGGACTTTCCTTAACTATGGCTACACCTTC. Amino acids: CASSQGTFLNYGYTF.

The rearrangement uses TRBV6-5 and TRBJ1-2, with unresolved D. Trimming took 0 bases from V and 9 from J, leaving 17 bases between them. In germline, CDR1 is MNHEY, CDR2 SVGAGI. The CDR3 contains 15 residues. The CDR3 coding sequence is TGTGCCAGCAGTTACTCTCCCGAGGGATCTACCCGCTACACCTTC. It codes for CASSYSPEGSTRYTF.

The V call is TRBV6-1, the J call TRBJ1-5; 9 nucleotides align to TRBD1. The V segment lost 2 bases and the J segment 6 bases; nucleotides outside the gene matches: 5. The CDR3 consists of 15 residues. Germline assignment: CDR1 MNHNS and CDR2 SASEGT. The CDR3 DNA is TGTGCCAGCAGTGAAATACAGGGGGCTGGTCAGCCCCAGCATTTT. The encoded protein is CASSEIQGAGQPQHF.

CDR3 in amino acids: CASGGGDYYNEQFF. The CDR3 DNA follows: TGTGCCAGCGGAGGGGGGGACTACTACAATGAGCAGTTCTTC. This chain connects TRBV6-1 to TRBJ2-1, with a weak D call TRBD2 (7 bases). The germline CDR1 and CDR2 sequences are MNHNS and SASEGT. The CDR3 runs 14 residues. V was clipped by 8 bases and J by 3 bases, with 14 bases between them.

The V call is TRBV2, the J call TRBJ2-1; 13 bases agree with TRBD2. V lost 6 bases, J lost 3 bases, and 8 bases stayed unmatched. The CDR3 totals 17 residues. Germline lookup yields CDR1 SNHLY and CDR2 FYNNEI. CDR3 bases: TGTGCCAGCAGCCCCCGGACTAGCGGGAGAGACTACAATGAGCAGTTCTTC. Its protein product is CASSPRTSGRDYNEQFF.

The rearrangement links TRBV5-1 to TRBJ1-2; unclear D gene. V lost 0 bases and J lost 1, with 13 bases in between. CDR3 length: 16 residues. Looked up from germline, CDR1 is SGHRS and CDR2 is YFSETQ. The CDR3 nucleotides are TGCGCCAGCAGCTTGGGTGACACCAACTTTAACTATGGCTACACCTTC. Its protein is CASSLGDTNFNYGYTF.

The gene calls are TRBV27 and TRBJ1-2, with D tentatively TRBD1 (5 bases). Germline V gives CDR1 MNHEY, CDR2 SMNVEV (reference sequence). The CDR3 runs to 13 residues. Trimming took off 6 bases at V and 5 bases at J, with 13 bases between the two ends. CDR3 sequence reads: CASSLGGAYGYTF. CDR3 DNA sequence: TGTGCCAGCAGCTTAGGCGGGGCTTATGGCTACACCTTC.

The chain couples TRBV5-1 to TRBJ2-1, with D hard to call. This CDR3 spans 12 amino acids. The V and J ends lost 2 bases and 9 bases respectively, with 9 bases between them. The germline gives CDR1 SGHRS, CDR2 YFSETQ. CDR3 coding DNA: TGCGCCAGCAGCTTCATATTTAGTGAGCAGTTCTTC. As protein: CASSFIFSEQFF.

V and J are TRBV18 and TRBJ1-6, with 10 bases fitting TRBD1. Germline CDR1 is KGHSH and CDR2 is LQKENI. The CDR3 length is 15 residues. V lost 1 base to trimming and J lost 10 bases; unmatched junction nucleotides: 4. CDR3 coding DNA: TGTGCCAGCTCACCACGGACAGGGGGAAGATCACCCCTCCACTTT. Amino acids: CASSPRTGGRSPLHF.

This chain uses TRBV6-5 with TRBJ2-2; 7 nucleotides match TRBD1. The germline V gene encodes CDR1 MNHEY and CDR2 SVGAGI. The trim removed 6 bases at V and 1 base at J, leaving 2 bases unmatched. The CDR3 has 14 residues. For the CDR3, the DNA is TGTGCCAGCAGCAGGGGGTTGAACACCGGGGAGCTGTTTTTT. It encodes CASSRGLNTGELFF.

V gene TRBV5-4 combines with J gene TRBJ2-3; a weak D match, TRBD2 (7 bases). CDR1 SGHNT and CDR2 YYREEE come from the germline V gene (reference sequence). Trimming stripped 4 bases from V and 14 bases from J, with 29 bases between. The CDR3 covers 16 residues. The CDR3 sequence is CASSLPQQEGQGGGYF. The CDR3 DNA is TGTGCCAGCAGCCTACCCCAGCAGGAGGGCCAAGGGGGGGGGTATTTT.

This clone has a handful of counts. The rearrangement uses TRBV11-2 and TRBJ2-7, with a tentative D call TRBD2 (7 bases). The germline CDR1 and CDR2 sequences are SGHAT and FQNNGV. The CDR3 runs to 16 residues. The V end was cut by 4 bases, the J end by 0 bases, with 16 bases between. The CDR3: CASSSRGAVSSYEQYF. Written as DNA, the CDR3 is TGTGCCAGCAGCTCCCGGGGGGCCGTTAGCTCCTACGAGCAGTACTTC.

This clone was recorded once. The rearrangement links TRBV28 to TRBJ1-4; D gene uncertain. CDR1 is MDHEN and CDR2 is SYDVKM in the germline V gene. This CDR3 spans 15 amino acids. Trimming took 7 bases from V and 0 from J, leaving 12 bases between them. In nucleotides, the CDR3 is TGTGCCAGCACCTTAGGAGGAGCAACTAATGAAAAACTGTTTTTT. Protein sequence: CASTLGGATNEKLFF.

This chain uses TRBV2 with TRBJ2-3, with TRBD2 matching over 7 bases. Germline V gives CDR1 SNHLY, CDR2 FYNNEI. The CDR3 totals 14 residues. The V segment lost 5 bases and the J segment 6 bases; nucleotides outside the gene matches: 8. CDR3 in DNA: TGTGCCAGCAGTAAGGTGACTAGCTCGGATACGCAGTATTTT. It yields the protein CASSKVTSSDTQYF.

The rearrangement links TRBV28 to TRBJ1-1, with D unclear. The CDR3 is made up of 16 amino acids. CDR1 and CDR2 (germline): MDHEN, SYDVKM. The V and J ends lost 9 bases and 3 bases respectively, with 23 bases between them. CDR3 DNA: TGTGCCAGTCTGTCAAAGAGATTGGCGGGCGACACTGAAGCTTTCTTT. It encodes CASLSKRLAGDTEAFF.

This clone came up a few times. The chain is built from TRBV27 and TRBJ1-2; 7 bases agree with TRBD1. Germline V gene lookup returns CDR1 MNHEY and CDR2 SMNVEV (reference sequence). This CDR3 is built from 17 residues. Trimming took 5 bases from V and 2 from J; bases not matched to a gene: 14. This CDR3 is CASSRLGDSALNYGYTF. CDR3 DNA: TGTGCCAGCAGTCGTCTCGGGGACAGCGCTCTAAACTATGGCTACACCTTC.

This clone showed up just once. The J gene is TRBJ2-7, the V gene TRBV5-1; D may be TRBD1 (5 bases). Germline lookup yields CDR1 SGHRS and CDR2 YFSETQ. This CDR3 comprises 14 residues. V was pared by 0 bases and J by 2 bases, with 9 bases between. The CDR3 DNA is TGCGCCAGCAGCTTGGGCGCAGGGACCTACGAGCAGTACTTC. Encoded protein: CASSLGAGTYEQYF.

The sample holds one count of this clone. This chain joins TRBV20-1 and TRBJ1-1; D remains unclear. CDR3 length equals 11 residues. V gave up 8 bases and J gave up 1 base, with 8 bases separating them. Germline CDR1 and CDR2: DFQATT and SNEGSKA (reference sequence). This chain's CDR3 is CSTSWNTEAFF. The CDR3 coding sequence is TGCAGTACCAGTTGGAACACTGAAGCTTTCTTT.

This clone was seen just once. The chain couples TRBV20-1 to TRBJ2-1; the D is unclear. The CDR3 runs to 11 residues. Germline-derived CDR1 and CDR2 are DFQATT and SNEGSKA (reference sequence). V gave up 1 base and J gave up 12 bases, with 10 bases separating them. This CDR3 is CSARGFGGQFF. The CDR3 DNA sequence: TGCAGTGCTAGAGGGTTCGGTGGGCAGTTCTTC.